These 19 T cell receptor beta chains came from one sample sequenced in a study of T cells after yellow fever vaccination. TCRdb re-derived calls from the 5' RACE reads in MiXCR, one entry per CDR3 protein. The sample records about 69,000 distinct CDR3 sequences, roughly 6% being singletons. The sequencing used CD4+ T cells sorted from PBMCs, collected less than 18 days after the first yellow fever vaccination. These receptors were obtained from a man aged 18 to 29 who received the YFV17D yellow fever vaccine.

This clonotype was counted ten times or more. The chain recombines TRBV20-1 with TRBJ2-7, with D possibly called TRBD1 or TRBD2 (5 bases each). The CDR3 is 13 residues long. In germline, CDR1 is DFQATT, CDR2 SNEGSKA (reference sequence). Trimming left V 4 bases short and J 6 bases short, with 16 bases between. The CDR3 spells CSATGLGVSEQYF. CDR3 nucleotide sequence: TGCAGTGCTACAGGGTTGGGGGTGAGCGAGCAGTACTTC.

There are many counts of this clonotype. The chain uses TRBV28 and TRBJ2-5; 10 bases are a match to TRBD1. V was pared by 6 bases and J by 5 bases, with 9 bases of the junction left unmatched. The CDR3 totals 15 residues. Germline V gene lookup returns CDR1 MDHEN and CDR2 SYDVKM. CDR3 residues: CASSSNDRGPETQYF. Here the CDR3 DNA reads TGTGCCAGCAGCTCCAACGACAGGGGGCCGGAGACCCAGTACTTC.

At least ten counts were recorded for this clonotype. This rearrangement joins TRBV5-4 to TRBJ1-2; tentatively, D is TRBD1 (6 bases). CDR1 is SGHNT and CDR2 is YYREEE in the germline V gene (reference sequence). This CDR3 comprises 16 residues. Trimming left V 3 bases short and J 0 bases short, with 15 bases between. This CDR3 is CASSWGPLRANYGYTF. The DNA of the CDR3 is TGTGCCAGCAGCTGGGGGCCGTTACGAGCTAACTATGGCTACACCTTC.

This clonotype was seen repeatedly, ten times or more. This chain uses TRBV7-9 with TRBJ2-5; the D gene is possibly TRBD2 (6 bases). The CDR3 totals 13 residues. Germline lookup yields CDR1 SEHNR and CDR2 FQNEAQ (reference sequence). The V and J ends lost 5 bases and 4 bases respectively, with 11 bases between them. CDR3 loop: CASSAGSGETQYF. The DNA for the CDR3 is TGTGCCAGCAGCGCGGGAAGTGGAGAGACCCAGTACTTC.

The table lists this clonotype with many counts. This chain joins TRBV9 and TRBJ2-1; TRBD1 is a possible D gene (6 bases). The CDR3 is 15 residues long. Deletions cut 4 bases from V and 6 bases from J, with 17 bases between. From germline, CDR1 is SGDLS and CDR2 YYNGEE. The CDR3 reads CASSPSPEGGNEQFF. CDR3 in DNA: TGTGCCAGCAGCCCCTCCCCGGAAGGGGGCAATGAGCAGTTCTTC.

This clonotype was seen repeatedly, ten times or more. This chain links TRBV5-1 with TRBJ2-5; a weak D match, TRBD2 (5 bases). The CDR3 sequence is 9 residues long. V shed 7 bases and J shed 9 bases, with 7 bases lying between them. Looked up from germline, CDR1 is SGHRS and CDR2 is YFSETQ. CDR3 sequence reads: CASSRAQYF. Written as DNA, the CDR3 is TGCGCCAGCTCGAGGGCCCAGTACTTC.

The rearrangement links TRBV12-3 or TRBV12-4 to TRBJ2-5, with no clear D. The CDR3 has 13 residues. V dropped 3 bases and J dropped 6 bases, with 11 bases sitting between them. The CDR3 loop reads CASSFKGSKTQYF. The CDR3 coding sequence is TGTGCCAGCAGTTTTAAAGGGTCCAAGACCCAGTACTTC.

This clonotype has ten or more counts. CDR3 nucleotides: TGCAGTGCCCCCGCGATCGGCACAGATACGCAGTATTTT. This encodes CSAPAIGTDTQYF. The chain uses TRBV20-1 and TRBJ2-3; D remains ambiguous. The CDR3 spans 13 residues. V lost 6 bases and J lost 1, with 11 bases in between. Germline CDR1 DFQATT, CDR2 SNEGSKA (reference sequence).

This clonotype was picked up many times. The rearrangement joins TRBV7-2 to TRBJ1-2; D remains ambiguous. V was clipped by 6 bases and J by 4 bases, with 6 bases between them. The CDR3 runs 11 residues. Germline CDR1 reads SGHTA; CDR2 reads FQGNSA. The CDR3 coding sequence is TGTGCCAGCAGAACGCTCTATGGCTACACCTTC. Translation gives CASRTLYGYTF. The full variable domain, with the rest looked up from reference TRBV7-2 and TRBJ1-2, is GAGVSQSPSNKVTEKGKDVELRCDPISGHTALYWYRQSLGQGLEFLIYFQGNSAPDKSGLPSDRFSAERTGGSVSTLTIQRTQQEDSAVYLCASRTLYGYTFGSGTRLTVV.

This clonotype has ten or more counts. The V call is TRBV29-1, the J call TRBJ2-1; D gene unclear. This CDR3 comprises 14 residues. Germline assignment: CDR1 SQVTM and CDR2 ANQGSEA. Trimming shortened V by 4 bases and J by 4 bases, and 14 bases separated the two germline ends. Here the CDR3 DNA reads TGCAGCGTTGTTAAGGCCTCACGGTACAATGAGCAGTTCTTC. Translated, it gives CSVVKASRYNEQFF.

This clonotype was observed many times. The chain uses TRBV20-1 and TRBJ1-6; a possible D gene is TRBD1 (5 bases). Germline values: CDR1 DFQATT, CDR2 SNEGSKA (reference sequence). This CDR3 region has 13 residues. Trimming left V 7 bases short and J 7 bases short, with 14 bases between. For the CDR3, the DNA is TGCAGTGTTCCCGACAGCAGGAATTCACCCCTCCACTTT. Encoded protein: CSVPDSRNSPLHF.

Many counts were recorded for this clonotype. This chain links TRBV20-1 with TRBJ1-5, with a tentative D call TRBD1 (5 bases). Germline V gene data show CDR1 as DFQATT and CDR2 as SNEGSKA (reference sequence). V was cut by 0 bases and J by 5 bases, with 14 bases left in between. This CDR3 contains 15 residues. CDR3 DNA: TGCAGTGCTAGAGATTTTCGGGGGGACGATCAGCCCCAGCATTTT. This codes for CSARDFRGDDQPQHF.

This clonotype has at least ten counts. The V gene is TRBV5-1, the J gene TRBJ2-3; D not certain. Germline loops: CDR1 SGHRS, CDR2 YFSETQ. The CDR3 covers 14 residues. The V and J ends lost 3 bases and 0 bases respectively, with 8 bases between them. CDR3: CASSSTDSTDTQYF. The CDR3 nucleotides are TGCGCCAGCAGCTCGACTGACAGCACAGATACGCAGTATTTT.

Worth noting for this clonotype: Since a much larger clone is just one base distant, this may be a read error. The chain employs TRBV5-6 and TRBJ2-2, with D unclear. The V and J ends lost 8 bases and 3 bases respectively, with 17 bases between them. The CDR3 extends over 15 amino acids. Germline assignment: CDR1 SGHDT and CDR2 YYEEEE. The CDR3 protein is CARSPRPGHTGELFF. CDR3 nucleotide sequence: TGTGCCAGAAGCCCCCGGCCAGGACACACCGGGGAGCTGTTTTTT.

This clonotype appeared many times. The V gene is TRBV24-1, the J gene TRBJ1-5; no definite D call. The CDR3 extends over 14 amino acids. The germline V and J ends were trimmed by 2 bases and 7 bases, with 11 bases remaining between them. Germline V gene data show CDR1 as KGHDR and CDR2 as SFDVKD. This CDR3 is CATSDWSGEQPQHF. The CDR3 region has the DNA TGTGCCACCAGTGATTGGAGCGGAGAGCAGCCCCAGCATTTT.

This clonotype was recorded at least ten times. CDR3 sequence: CASSRGTDRSYEQYF. The CDR3 DNA reads TGCGCCAGCAGCCGGGGGACAGACCGCTCCTACGAGCAGTACTTC. This chain connects TRBV4-1 to TRBJ2-7; 7 bases are shared with TRBD1. The CDR3 length is 15 residues. Germline-derived CDR1 and CDR2 are MGHRA and YSYEKL. Unmatched junction bases numbered 6, after V lost 4 bases and J lost 0 bases.

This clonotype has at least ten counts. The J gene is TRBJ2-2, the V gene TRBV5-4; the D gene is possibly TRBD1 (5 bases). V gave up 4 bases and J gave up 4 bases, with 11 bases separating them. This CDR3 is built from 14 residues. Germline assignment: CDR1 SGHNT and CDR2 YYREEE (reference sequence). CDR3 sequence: CASSPRQSTGELFF. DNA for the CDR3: TGTGCCAGCAGCCCGAGACAGAGCACCGGGGAGCTGTTTTTT.

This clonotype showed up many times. The DNA of the CDR3 is TGTGCCATCAGTGAGGGGGTCAAAGGGACCCAGTACTTC. This sequence encodes CAISEGVKGTQYF. The chain has TRBV10-3 and TRBJ2-5; no firm D call. This CDR3 comprises 13 residues. The germline V gene has CDR1 ENHRY and CDR2 SYGVKD. The V gene lost 2 bases and the J gene lost 7 bases, with 11 bases spanning the gap.

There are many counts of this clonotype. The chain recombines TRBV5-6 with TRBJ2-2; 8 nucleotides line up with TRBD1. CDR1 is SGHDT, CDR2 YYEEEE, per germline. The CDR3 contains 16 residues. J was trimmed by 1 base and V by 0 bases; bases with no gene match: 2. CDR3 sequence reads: CASSLAGTGNTGELFF. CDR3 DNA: TGTGCCAGCAGCTTGGCCGGGACAGGGAACACCGGGGAGCTGTTTTTT.